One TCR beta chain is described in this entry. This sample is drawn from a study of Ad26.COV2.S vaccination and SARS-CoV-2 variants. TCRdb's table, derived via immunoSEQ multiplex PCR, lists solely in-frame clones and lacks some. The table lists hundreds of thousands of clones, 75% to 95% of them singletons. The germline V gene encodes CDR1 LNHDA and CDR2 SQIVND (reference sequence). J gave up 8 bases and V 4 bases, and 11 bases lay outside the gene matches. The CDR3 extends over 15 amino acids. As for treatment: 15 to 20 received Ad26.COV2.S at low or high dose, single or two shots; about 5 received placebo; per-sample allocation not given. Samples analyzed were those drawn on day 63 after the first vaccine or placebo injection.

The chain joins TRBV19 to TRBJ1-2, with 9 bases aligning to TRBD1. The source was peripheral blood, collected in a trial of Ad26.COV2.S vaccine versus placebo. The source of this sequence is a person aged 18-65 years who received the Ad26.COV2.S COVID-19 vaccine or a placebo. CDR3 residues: CASSTVPGQGDGYTF. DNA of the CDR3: TGTGCCAGTAGTACCGTTCCGGGACAGGGCGACGGCTACACCTTC.